The 10 T cell receptor beta chains below all came from one sample that was sequenced in a study of cytomegalovirus exposure and HLA in healthy donors. PCR primers comprised 60 Vbeta and 13 Jbeta primers. Sequencing was performed with immunoSEQ multiplex PCR; in TCRdb, only in-frame clones are kept and a portion is missing. The repertoire holds approximately 150,000 clones, around four fifths seen once, with roughly 7.3% in the top ten. Material for sequencing was PBMCs. These TCRs come from a male donor in good health and CMV-seropositive.

The rearrangement joins TRBV6-1 to TRBJ1-3; possibly TRBD1 for D (5 bases). The germline V gene has CDR1 MNHNS and CDR2 SASEGT. CDR3 length equals 16 residues. V lost 1 base and J 0 bases, leaving 10 bases between the germline ends. CDR3 in DNA: TGTGCCAGCAGTGAAGGACAGACAATCTCTGGAAACACCATATATTTT. Its protein product is CASSEGQTISGNTIYF.

This CDR3 reads CAWSAWSGNNEQFF. The CDR3 bases are TGTGCCTGGAGCGCCTGGAGCGGGAACAATGAGCAGTTCTTC. The rearrangement links TRBV30 to TRBJ2-1; 7 bases are shared with TRBD2. The length of the CDR3 is 14 residues. V gave up 3 bases and J gave up 5 bases; unmatched junction bases: 7. Germline values: CDR1 GTSNPN, CDR2 SVGIG (reference sequence).

V is TRBV5-6 and J is TRBJ1-2; unclear D gene. CDR1 and CDR2 from the germline V gene are SGHDT and YYEEEE. The CDR3 has 15 residues. Deletions cut 1 base from V and 0 bases from J, with 10 bases between. The CDR3 reads CASSLISDTNYGYTF. Here the CDR3 DNA reads TGTGCCAGCAGCTTGATCTCAGATACTAACTATGGCTACACCTTC.

V usage is TRBV5-6 and J usage is TRBJ2-7, with 9 bases identical to TRBD1. J was trimmed by 12 bases and V by 4 bases; bases with no gene match: 11. Germline-derived CDR1 and CDR2 are SGHDT and YYEEEE. CDR3 size: 13 residues. Written as DNA, the CDR3 is TGTGCCAGCAGCCCCACACAGGGGGCGCGGCTGTACTTC. The encoded protein is CASSPTQGARLYF.

This clone was recorded only once. The chain joins TRBV11-3 to TRBJ2-2; the match to TRBD2 covers 11 bases. The germline V gene encodes CDR1 SGHNT and CDR2 YENEEA. This CDR3 is 17 amino acids long. Unmatched junction bases numbered 5, after V lost 4 bases and J lost 1 base. CDR3 coding DNA: TGTGCCAGCAGCTCCGGGCTAGCGGGGGGGAACACCGGGGAGCTGTTTTTT. It is translated as CASSSGLAGGNTGELFF.

The rearrangement uses TRBV9 and TRBJ2-3; D is possibly TRBD1 (6 bases). Trimming removed 4 bases from V and 5 bases from J, with 23 bases in between. The CDR3 runs 17 residues. Germline loops: CDR1 SGDLS, CDR2 YYNGEE. This chain's CDR3 is CASSHHVTGKDGDTQYF. The CDR3 DNA is TGTGCCAGCAGCCATCACGTAACAGGGAAAGATGGAGATACGCAGTATTTT.

This chain joins TRBV13 and TRBJ2-1; 7 bases agree with TRBD1. The V segment lost 1 base and the J segment 6 bases; nucleotides outside the gene matches: 9. The CDR3 runs 16 residues. Per germline, CDR1 PRHDT and CDR2 FYEKMQ (reference sequence). The CDR3 DNA is TGTGCCAGCAGCTTAGTGGGCAGGGGGTATAGCAATGAGCAGTTCTTC. This gives the protein CASSLVGRGYSNEQFF.

The V and J genes are TRBV11-2 and TRBJ1-1; TRBD1 aligns across 9 bases. The CDR3 has 16 amino acids. Trimming removed 4 bases from V and 1 base from J; junction bases left unmatched: 7. The germline V gene encodes CDR1 SGHAT and CDR2 FQNNGV. The CDR3 loop is CASSSIRTGANTEAFF. CDR3 nucleotides: TGTGCCAGCAGCTCCATCAGGACAGGGGCGAACACTGAAGCTTTCTTT.

The table lists this clone with a count of one. The chain employs TRBV30 and TRBJ1-2, with D hard to call. The CDR3 is 14 amino acids. Germline values: CDR1 GTSNPN, CDR2 SVGIG (reference sequence). CDR3 protein: CAWEVARENYGYTF. CDR3 sequence (DNA): TGTGCTTGGGAAGTAGCCCGGGAAAACTATGGCTACACCTTC.

The chain employs TRBV7-8 and TRBJ1-5; 7 bases agree with TRBD1. V gave up 5 bases and J gave up 0 bases; unmatched junction bases: 7. The germline gives CDR1 SGHVS, CDR2 FQNEAQ. The CDR3 extends over 16 amino acids. CDR3 loop: CASSPGGDSSNQPQHF. The CDR3 DNA sequence: TGTGCCAGCAGCCCCGGTGGGGACAGTAGCAATCAGCCCCAGCATTTT. The full variable domain, with the rest looked up from reference TRBV7-8 and TRBJ1-5, is GAGVSQSPRYKVAKRGQDVALRCDPISGHVSLFWYQQALGQGPEFLTYFQNEAQLDKSGLPSDRFFAERPEGSVSTLKIQRTQQEDSAVYLCASSPGGDSSNQPQHFGDGTRLSIL.